This TCR beta chain was profiled in a study of CD8 T cells in ankylosing spondylitis. Quantitative 5'-RACE with molecular barcodes generated TCR beta libraries. TCRdb processed the 5' RACE reads anew with MiXCR; each CDR3 protein has one entry. This sample has approximately 9,700 distinct CDR3 sequences, with 5.5% to 6.5% found just once. J gave up 3 bases and V 0 bases, and 2 bases lay outside the gene matches. The CDR3 loop spans 15 amino acids. From germline, CDR1 is SGDLS and CDR2 YYNGEE. Points from the study as a whole: Disease-linked clones displayed a CD8+ phenotype and appeared relatively rarely in peripheral blood. Ankylosing spondylitis blood appeared to carry a characteristic TCR beta motif of roughly eight highly homologous variants.

This clonotype counts as medium-sized (0.01 to 0.1%). Its specificity is not known. The source is a female donor with ankylosing spondylitis or in good health (not recorded which). The rearrangement links TRBV9 to TRBJ2-1; 8 nucleotides line up with TRBD2. What was sequenced was blood, either unsorted or a sorted T cell fraction (not recorded which). The CDR3 here is CASSVDGTSYNEQFF. The CDR3 nucleotides are TGTGCCAGCAGCGTAGACGGGACTAGCTACAATGAGCAGTTCTTC.